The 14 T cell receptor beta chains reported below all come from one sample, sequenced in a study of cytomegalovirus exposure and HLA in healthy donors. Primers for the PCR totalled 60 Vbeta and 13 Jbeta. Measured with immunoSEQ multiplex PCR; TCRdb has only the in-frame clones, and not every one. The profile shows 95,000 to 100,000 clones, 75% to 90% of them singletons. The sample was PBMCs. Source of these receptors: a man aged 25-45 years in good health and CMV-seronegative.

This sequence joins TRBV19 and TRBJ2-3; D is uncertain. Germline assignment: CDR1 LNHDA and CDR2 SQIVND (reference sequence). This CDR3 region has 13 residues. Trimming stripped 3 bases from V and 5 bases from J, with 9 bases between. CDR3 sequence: CASSIAVLDTQYF. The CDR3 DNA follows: TGTGCCAGTAGTATTGCAGTTCTAGATACGCAGTATTTT.

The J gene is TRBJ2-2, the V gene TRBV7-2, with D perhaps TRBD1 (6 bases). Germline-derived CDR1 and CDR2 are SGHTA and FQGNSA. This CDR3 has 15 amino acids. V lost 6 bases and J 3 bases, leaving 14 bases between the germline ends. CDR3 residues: CASRQQGRDTGELFF. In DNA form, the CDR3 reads TGTGCCAGCAGACAACAGGGAAGGGACACCGGGGAGCTGTTTTTT. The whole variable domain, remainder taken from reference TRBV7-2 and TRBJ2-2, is GAGVSQSPSNKVTEKGKDVELRCDPISGHTALYWYRQSLGQGLEFLIYFQGNSAPDKSGLPSDRFSAERTGGSVSTLTIQRTQQEDSAVYLCASRQQGRDTGELFFGEGSRLTVL.

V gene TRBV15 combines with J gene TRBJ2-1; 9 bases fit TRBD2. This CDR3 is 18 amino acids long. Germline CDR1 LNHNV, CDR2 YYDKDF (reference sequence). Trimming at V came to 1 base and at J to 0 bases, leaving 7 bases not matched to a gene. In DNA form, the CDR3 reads TGTGCCACCAGCAGAGTTGCTAGCGGGGACAGCTCCTACAATGAGCAGTTCTTC. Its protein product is CATSRVASGDSSYNEQFF.

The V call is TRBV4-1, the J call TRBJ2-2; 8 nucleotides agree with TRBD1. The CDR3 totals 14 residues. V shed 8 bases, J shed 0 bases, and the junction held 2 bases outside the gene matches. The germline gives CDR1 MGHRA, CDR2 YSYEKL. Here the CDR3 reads CASRTGPNTGELFF. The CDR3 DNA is TGCGCCAGCCGGACAGGGCCGAACACCGGGGAGCTGTTTTTT.

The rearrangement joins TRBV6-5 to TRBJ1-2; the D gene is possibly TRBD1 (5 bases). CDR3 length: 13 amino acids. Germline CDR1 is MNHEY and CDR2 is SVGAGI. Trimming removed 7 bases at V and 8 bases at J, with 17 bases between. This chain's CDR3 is CASTRAGRNGYTF. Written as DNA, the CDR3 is TGTGCCAGCACAAGAGCAGGGAGGAACGGCTACACCTTC.

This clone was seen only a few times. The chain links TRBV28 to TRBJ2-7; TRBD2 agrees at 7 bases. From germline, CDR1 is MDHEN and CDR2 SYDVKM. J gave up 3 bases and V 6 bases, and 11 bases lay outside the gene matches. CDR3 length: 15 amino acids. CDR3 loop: CASRSLGGSFYEQYF. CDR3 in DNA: TGTGCCAGCAGATCCCTTGGCGGGAGTTTCTACGAGCAGTACTTC.

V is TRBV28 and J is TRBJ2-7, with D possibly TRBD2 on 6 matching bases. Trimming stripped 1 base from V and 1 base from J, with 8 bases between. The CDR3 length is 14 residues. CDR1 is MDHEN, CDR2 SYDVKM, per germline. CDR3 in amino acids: CASSLYGGSYEQYF. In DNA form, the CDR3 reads TGTGCCAGCAGTTTATACGGGGGTTCCTACGAGCAGTACTTC.

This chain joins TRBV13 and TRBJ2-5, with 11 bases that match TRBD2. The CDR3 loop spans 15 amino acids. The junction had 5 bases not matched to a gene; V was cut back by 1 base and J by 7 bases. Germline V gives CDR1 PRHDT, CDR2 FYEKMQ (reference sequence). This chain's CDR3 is CASSLDGSGRGTQYF. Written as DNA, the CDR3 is TGTGCCAGCAGCTTAGATGGTAGCGGGAGGGGGACCCAGTACTTC.

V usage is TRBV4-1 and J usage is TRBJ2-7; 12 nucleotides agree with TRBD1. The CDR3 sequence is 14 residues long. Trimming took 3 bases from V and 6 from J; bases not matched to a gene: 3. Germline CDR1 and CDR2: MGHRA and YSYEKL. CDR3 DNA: TGCGCCAGCAGCCAGGGACAGGGGGCCCCCGAGCAGTACTTC. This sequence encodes CASSQGQGAPEQYF.

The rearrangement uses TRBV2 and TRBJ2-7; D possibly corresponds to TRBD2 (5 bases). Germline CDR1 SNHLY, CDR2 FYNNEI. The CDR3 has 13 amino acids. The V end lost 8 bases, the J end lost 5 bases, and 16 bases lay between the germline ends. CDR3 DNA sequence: TGTGCCAGCGGTGTCGGGGAACTGGACGAGCAGTACTTC. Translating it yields CASGVGELDEQYF.

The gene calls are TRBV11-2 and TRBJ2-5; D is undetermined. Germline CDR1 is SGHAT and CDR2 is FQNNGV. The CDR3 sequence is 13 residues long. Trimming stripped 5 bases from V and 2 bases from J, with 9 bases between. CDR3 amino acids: CASSEPRQETQYF. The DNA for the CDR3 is TGTGCCAGCAGCGAGCCGAGACAAGAGACCCAGTACTTC.

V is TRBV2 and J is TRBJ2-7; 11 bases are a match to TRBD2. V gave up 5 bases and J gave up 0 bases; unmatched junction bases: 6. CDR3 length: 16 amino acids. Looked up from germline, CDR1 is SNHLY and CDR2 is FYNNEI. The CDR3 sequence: CASSTPSGGLSYEQYF. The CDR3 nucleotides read TGTGCCAGCAGTACTCCTAGCGGGGGGCTCTCCTACGAGCAGTACTTC.

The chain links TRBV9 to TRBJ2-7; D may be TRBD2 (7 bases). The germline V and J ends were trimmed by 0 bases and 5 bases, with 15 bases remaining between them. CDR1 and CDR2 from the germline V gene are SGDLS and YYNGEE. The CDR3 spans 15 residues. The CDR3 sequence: CASSVDLGGQDEQYF. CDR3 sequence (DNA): TGTGCCAGCAGCGTAGACCTGGGGGGGCAAGACGAGCAGTACTTC.

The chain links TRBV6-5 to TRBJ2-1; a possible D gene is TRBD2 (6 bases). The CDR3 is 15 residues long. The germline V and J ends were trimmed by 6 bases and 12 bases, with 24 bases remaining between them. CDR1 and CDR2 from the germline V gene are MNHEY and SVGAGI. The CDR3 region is CASSSDMLARYGQFF. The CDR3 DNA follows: TGTGCCAGCAGCTCGGATATGCTAGCGCGGTATGGGCAGTTCTTC.